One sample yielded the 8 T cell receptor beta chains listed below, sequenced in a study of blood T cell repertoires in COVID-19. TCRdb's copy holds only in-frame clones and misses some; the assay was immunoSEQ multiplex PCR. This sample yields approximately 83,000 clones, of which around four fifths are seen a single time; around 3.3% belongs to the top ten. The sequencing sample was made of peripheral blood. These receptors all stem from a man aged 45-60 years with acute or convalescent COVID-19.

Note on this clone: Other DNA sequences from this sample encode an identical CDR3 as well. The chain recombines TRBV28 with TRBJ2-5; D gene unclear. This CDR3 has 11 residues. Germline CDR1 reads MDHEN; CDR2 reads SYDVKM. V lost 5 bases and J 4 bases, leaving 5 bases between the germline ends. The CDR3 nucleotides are TGTGCCAGCAGTCTCAGAGAGACCCAGTACTTC. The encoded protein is CASSLRETQYF. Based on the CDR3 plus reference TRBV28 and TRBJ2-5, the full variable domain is DVKVTQSSRYLVKRTGEKVFLECVQDMDHENMFWYRQDPGLGLRLIYFSYDVKMKEKGDIPEGYSVSREKKERFSLILESASTNQTSMYLCASSLRETQYFGPGTRLLVL.

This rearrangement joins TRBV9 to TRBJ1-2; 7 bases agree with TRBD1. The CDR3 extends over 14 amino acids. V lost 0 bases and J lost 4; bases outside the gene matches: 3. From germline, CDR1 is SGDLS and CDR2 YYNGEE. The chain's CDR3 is CASSVENRGYGYTF. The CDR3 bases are TGTGCCAGCAGCGTAGAGAACAGGGGCTATGGCTACACCTTC.

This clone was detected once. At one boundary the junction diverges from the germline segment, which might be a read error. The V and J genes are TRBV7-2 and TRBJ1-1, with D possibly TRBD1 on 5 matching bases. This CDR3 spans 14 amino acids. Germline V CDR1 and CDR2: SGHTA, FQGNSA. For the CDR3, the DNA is TGTGCCAGCAGCTTAGGGCCAGGGCACCCTCAAGTTCCATTT. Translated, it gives CASSLGPGHPQVPF.

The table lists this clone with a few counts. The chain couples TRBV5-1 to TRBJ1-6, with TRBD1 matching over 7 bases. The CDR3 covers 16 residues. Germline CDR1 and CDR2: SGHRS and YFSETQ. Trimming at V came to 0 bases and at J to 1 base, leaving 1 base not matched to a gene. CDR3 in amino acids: CASSLGQGSYNSPLHF. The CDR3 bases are TGCGCCAGCAGCTTGGGACAGGGTTCCTATAATTCACCCCTCCACTTT. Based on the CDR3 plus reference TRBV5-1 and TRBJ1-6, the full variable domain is KAGVTQTPRYLIKTRGQQVTLSCSPISGHRSVSWYQQTPGQGLQFLFEYFSETQRNKGNFPGRFSGRQFSNSRSEMNVSTLELGDSALYLCASSLGQGSYNSPLHFGNGTRLTVT.

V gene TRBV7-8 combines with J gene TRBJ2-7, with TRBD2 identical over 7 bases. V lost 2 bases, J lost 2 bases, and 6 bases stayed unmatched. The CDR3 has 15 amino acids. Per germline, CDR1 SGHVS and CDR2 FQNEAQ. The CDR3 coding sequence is TGTGCCAGCAGCTTATATGGGGGGGTCCCCTACGAGCAGTACTTC. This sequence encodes CASSLYGGVPYEQYF.

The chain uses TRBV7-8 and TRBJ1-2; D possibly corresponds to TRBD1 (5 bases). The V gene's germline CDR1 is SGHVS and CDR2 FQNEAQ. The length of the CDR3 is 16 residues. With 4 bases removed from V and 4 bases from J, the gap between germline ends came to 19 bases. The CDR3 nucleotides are TGTGCCAGCAGCTCCTCTGGGCAGGGTGGAATCTATGGCTACACCTTC. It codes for CASSSSGQGGIYGYTF. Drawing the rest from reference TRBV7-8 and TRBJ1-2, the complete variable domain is GAGVSQSPRYKVAKRGQDVALRCDPISGHVSLFWYQQALGQGPEFLTYFQNEAQLDKSGLPSDRFFAERPEGSVSTLKIQRTQQEDSAVYLCASSSSGQGGIYGYTFGSGTRLTVV.

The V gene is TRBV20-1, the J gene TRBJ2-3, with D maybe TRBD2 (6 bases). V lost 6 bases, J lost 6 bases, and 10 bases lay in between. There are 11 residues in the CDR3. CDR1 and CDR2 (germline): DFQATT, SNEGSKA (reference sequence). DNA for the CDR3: TGCAGTGCCCGACTAGGCGATACGCAGTATTTT. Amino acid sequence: CSARLGDTQYF.

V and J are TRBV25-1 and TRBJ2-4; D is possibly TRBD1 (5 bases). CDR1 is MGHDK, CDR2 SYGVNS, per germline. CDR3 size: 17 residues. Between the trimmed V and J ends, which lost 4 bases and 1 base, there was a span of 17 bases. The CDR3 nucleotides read TGTGCCAGCAGTGGCCCCCGGACAAATACTGCCAAAAACATTCAGTACTTC. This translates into CASSGPRTNTAKNIQYF.